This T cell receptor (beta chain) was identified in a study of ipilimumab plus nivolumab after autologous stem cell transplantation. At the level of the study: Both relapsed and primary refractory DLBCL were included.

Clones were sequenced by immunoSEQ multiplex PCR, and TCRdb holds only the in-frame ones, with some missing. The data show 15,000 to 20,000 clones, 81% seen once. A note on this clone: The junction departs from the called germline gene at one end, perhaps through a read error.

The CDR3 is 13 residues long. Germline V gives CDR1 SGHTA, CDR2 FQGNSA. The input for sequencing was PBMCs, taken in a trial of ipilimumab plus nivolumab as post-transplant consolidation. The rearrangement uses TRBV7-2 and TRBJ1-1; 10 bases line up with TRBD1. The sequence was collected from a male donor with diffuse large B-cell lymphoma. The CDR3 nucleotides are TGTGCCAGCAGCCCCAGACAGGGGGCTGACGCTTTCTTT. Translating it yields CASSPRQGADAFF.